This entry lists 25 T cell receptor beta chains sequenced from one sample in a study of T cell responses to AZD1222 COVID-19 vaccine. This table comes from immunoSEQ multiplex PCR, and its TCRdb copy is limited to in-frame clones, with some not included. The data hold 80,000 to 90,000 clones, with under 95% observed a single time. Source: peripheral blood, taken on day 0 of AZD1222 vaccination. The origin of the receptors is an adult in good health.

CDR3 protein: CASSLQYGDRAYEQYF. In DNA, the CDR3 is TGTGCCAGCAGCTTACAATATGGAGACAGGGCCTACGAGCAGTACTTC. This rearrangement joins TRBV7-2 to TRBJ2-7; TRBD1 matches 7 bases. In germline, CDR1 is SGHTA, CDR2 FQGNSA. The length of the CDR3 is 16 residues. Trimming cost V 2 bases and J 2 bases; bases outside gene matches: 9.

The chain is built from TRBV5-6 and TRBJ2-3; a possible D gene is TRBD1 (7 bases). Germline assignment: CDR1 SGHDT and CDR2 YYEEEE. The CDR3 is 16 residues long. V shed 4 bases and J shed 2 bases, with 17 bases lying between them. This chain's CDR3 is CASSAQGSGVTDTQYF. DNA for the CDR3: TGTGCCAGCAGCGCACAGGGGTCGGGAGTCACAGATACGCAGTATTTT.

V is TRBV2 and J is TRBJ2-6; no reliable D call. V was pared by 7 bases and J by 5 bases, with 9 bases between. The CDR3 is 13 residues long. Germline V gene sequence: CDR1 SNHLY, CDR2 FYNNEI. The CDR3 protein is CASNVPRANVLTF. The CDR3 DNA is TGTGCCAGCAATGTACCGAGGGCCAACGTCCTGACTTTC.

The chain combines TRBV24-1 with TRBJ2-5, with 8 bases identical to TRBD2. This CDR3 has 16 residues. Germline lookup yields CDR1 KGHDR and CDR2 SFDVKD. V was clipped by 1 base and J by 7 bases; unmatched bases: 10. The CDR3 coding sequence is TGTGCCACCAGTGATTTTGACCTAGCGGGTTTGGGGACCCAGTACTTC. This translates into CATSDFDLAGLGTQYF.

In its sample, this clone was seen once. The chain employs TRBV3-1 (or the pseudogene TRBV3-2) and TRBJ1-1; D is perhaps TRBD1 (6 bases). This CDR3 region has 15 residues. The germline CDR1 and CDR2 sequences are LGHDT and YNNKEL (reference sequence). V dropped 2 bases and J dropped 2 bases, with 12 bases sitting between them. The CDR3 bases are TGTGCCAGCAGCCAAATCGGCGGGGGCAACACTGAAGCTTTCTTT. Translating gives CASSQIGGGNTEAFF.

The chain joins TRBV14 to TRBJ2-7; 16 bases map to TRBD2. The ends lost 3 bases at V and 4 bases at J; junction bases unmatched: 9. Germline CDR1 SGHDN, CDR2 FVKESK. This CDR3 contains 18 residues. CDR3 sequence (DNA): TGTGCCAGCAGCCATCCCCCGGGACTAGCGGGAGGGGGGTACGAGCAGTACTTC. Amino acids: CASSHPPGLAGGGYEQYF.

The chain couples TRBV29-1 to TRBJ2-1; TRBD2 might be the D (6 bases). Germline V gene sequence: CDR1 SQVTM, CDR2 ANQGSEA. The ends were cut back, 8 bases at V and 8 bases at J, with 19 bases in the middle. The CDR3 loop spans 13 amino acids. The CDR3 sequence: CSWNRELSHEQFF. The CDR3 DNA reads as TGCAGCTGGAATCGGGAGTTGAGCCATGAGCAGTTCTTC.

This sequence joins TRBV30 and TRBJ2-3, with TRBD2 identical over 8 bases. Trimming took 3 bases from V and 3 from J; bases not matched to a gene: 2. CDR1 GTSNPN and CDR2 SVGIG come from the germline V gene (reference sequence). The CDR3 totals 13 residues. The CDR3 region has the DNA TGTGCCTGGAGGACTAGCGCTACAGATACGCAGTATTTT. Translating it yields CAWRTSATDTQYF.

The CDR3, as DNA: TGTGCCAGCAGCTTGTGGGACCAAGGGAACTATGGCTACACCTTC. The encoded protein is CASSLWDQGNYGYTF. The chain is built from TRBV5-8 and TRBJ1-2, with D possibly TRBD1 on 5 matching bases. Trimming shortened V by 1 base and J by 2 bases, and 12 bases separated the two germline ends. CDR1 is SGHTS and CDR2 is YDEGEE in the germline V gene. CDR3 length equals 15 residues.

The genes are TRBV24-1 and TRBJ2-7, with 7 bases fitting TRBD1. The length of the CDR3 is 13 residues. V lost 7 bases to trimming and J lost 4 bases; unmatched junction nucleotides: 6. Germline values: CDR1 KGHDR, CDR2 SFDVKD. The CDR3 is CATSETGRYEQYF. The CDR3 region has the DNA TGTGCCACCAGCGAGACAGGGCGGTACGAGCAGTACTTC.

J is TRBJ1-6 and V is TRBV28, with unresolved D. V was clipped by 1 base and J by 14 bases, with 9 bases between them. This CDR3 is built from 12 residues. From germline, CDR1 is MDHEN and CDR2 SYDVKM. As DNA, the CDR3 is TGTGCCAGCAGTTTATTGAGGCGGACCCTCCACTTT. This translates into CASSLLRRTLHF.

V is TRBV7-8 and J is TRBJ2-1; 7 positions match TRBD2. The trim removed 2 bases at V and 7 bases at J, leaving 8 bases unmatched. Per the germline V gene, CDR1 is SGHVS and CDR2 is FQNEAQ. CDR3 length: 15 amino acids. The CDR3, as DNA: TGTGCCAGCAGCTTAAGGAGGGAGGGGAAGAATGAGCAGTTCTTC. Its protein product is CASSLRREGKNEQFF.

The rearrangement uses TRBV7-9 and TRBJ1-2; possible D gene TRBD1, 6 bases. There are 19 residues in the CDR3. Trimming took 3 bases from V and 2 from J, leaving 25 bases between them. From germline, CDR1 is SEHNR and CDR2 FQNEAQ (reference sequence). The CDR3 is CASSFFTRSQGRENYGYTF. The CDR3 DNA reads TGTGCCAGCAGCTTTTTTACCCGAAGTCAGGGGCGGGAGAACTATGGCTACACCTTC. Full variable domain (outside the CDR3, taken from reference TRBV7-9 and TRBJ1-2): DTGVSQNPRHKITKRGQNVTFRCDPISEHNRLYWYRQTLGQGPEFLTYFQNEAQLEKSRLLSDRFSAERPKGSFSTLEIQRTEQGDSAMYLCASSFFTRSQGRENYGYTFGSGTRLTVV.

The chain uses TRBV6-5 and TRBJ1-1; D is possibly TRBD1 (5 bases). Germline CDR1 is MNHEY and CDR2 is SVGAGI. This CDR3 contains 14 residues. Trimming took off 2 bases at V and 9 bases at J, with 16 bases between the two ends. CDR3 nucleotides: TGTGCCAGCAGTTACGACGCGACAGTAAAAAAAGCTTTCTTT. Translating it yields CASSYDATVKKAFF.

The sample holds a few counts of this clone. J is TRBJ1-3 and V is TRBV28; D remains ambiguous. Trimming removed 5 bases from V and 0 bases from J, with 11 bases in between. This CDR3 is 15 amino acids long. Germline lookup yields CDR1 MDHEN and CDR2 SYDVKM. For the CDR3, the DNA is TGTGCCAGCAGTCCAGTCATGCCCTCTGGAAACACCATATATTTT. Residues: CASSPVMPSGNTIYF.

This sequence joins TRBV14 and TRBJ2-1; D gene uncertain. Germline assignment: CDR1 SGHDN and CDR2 FVKESK. V was pared by 1 base and J by 6 bases, with 19 bases between. The CDR3 spans 17 residues. CDR3 protein: CASSQGFRAITANEQFF. The CDR3 DNA reads TGTGCCAGCAGCCAAGGGTTTCGGGCTATCACGGCCAATGAGCAGTTCTTC.

The genes are TRBV6-5 and TRBJ1-1; D might be TRBD1 (6 bases). Germline loops: CDR1 MNHEY, CDR2 SVGAGI. V shed 6 bases and J shed 2 bases, with 13 bases lying between them. The CDR3 is made up of 14 amino acids. In DNA, the CDR3 is TGTGCCAGCAGAGGGGGGATGGTTAACACTGAAGCTTTCTTT. This gives the protein CASRGGMVNTEAFF.

This clone was detected only a few times. This chain connects TRBV7-3 to TRBJ2-2; weak D call: TRBD1 (6 bases). V gave up 5 bases and J gave up 7 bases, with 14 bases separating them. CDR3 length equals 14 residues. Germline values: CDR1 SGHTA, CDR2 FQGTGA. This chain's CDR3 is CASSPTTGNGELFF. CDR3 sequence (DNA): TGTGCCAGCAGCCCCACAACAGGGAACGGGGAGCTGTTTTTT.

The chain combines TRBV19 with TRBJ2-5; tentative D call: TRBD1 (5 bases). CDR3 length: 14 amino acids. Germline V gives CDR1 LNHDA, CDR2 SQIVND (reference sequence). Trimming left V 2 bases short and J 5 bases short, with 12 bases between. The CDR3 nucleotides read TGTGCCAGTAGTATATCGTGGGGCGAGGAGACCCAGTACTTC. Protein sequence: CASSISWGEETQYF.

The table lists this clone with a few counts. This chain joins TRBV5-6 and TRBJ1-1; D not resolved. V shed 4 bases and J shed 4 bases, with 11 bases lying between them. Germline-derived CDR1 and CDR2 are SGHDT and YYEEEE. This CDR3 contains 13 residues. The CDR3: CASSRGGSTEAFF. The CDR3 DNA reads as TGTGCCAGCAGCCGAGGCGGGTCCACTGAAGCTTTCTTT.

V usage is TRBV19 and J usage is TRBJ2-4; TRBD2 is a possible D gene (5 bases). V lost 9 bases, J lost 8 bases, and 26 bases lay in between. CDR3 length equals 16 residues. Germline assignment: CDR1 LNHDA and CDR2 SQIVND (reference sequence). In DNA form, the CDR3 reads TGTGCCAGCAAGGACCGCCTACAAGAGGGCCGCTACATTCAGTACTTC. Its translation: CASKDRLQEGRYIQYF.

The chain employs TRBV19 and TRBJ2-2, with 9 bases that match TRBD2. Germline V gives CDR1 LNHDA, CDR2 SQIVND (reference sequence). CDR3 size: 16 residues. Germline trimming cut 5 bases from V and 6 bases from J; bases unmatched to any gene: 10. The CDR3 protein is CASSASVAGGAGELFF. The CDR3 DNA is TGTGCCAGTAGTGCGTCAGTGGCGGGGGGGGCCGGGGAGCTGTTTTTT.

The genes are TRBV14 and TRBJ2-5; TRBD1 matches at 7 bases. The CDR3 contains 13 residues. Trimming cost V 3 bases and J 5 bases; bases outside gene matches: 3. CDR1 is SGHDN, CDR2 FVKESK, per germline. CDR3 in DNA: TGTGCCAGCAGCCAGACCAGGGGGGAGACCCAGTACTTC. Translation: CASSQTRGETQYF. Combining the CDR3 with reference TRBV14 and TRBJ2-5 gives the whole variable domain EAGVTQFPSHSVIEKGQTVTLRCDPISGHDNLYWYRRVMGKEIKFLLHFVKESKQDESGMPNNRFLAERTGGTYSTLKVQPAELEDSGVYFCASSQTRGETQYFGPGTRLLVL.

This clone was recorded once. The CDR3 DNA is TGTGCCAGCAGTGGGGGGGGGAAAGCGAACACTGAAGCTTTCTTT. Translating gives CASSGGGKANTEAFF. The chain uses TRBV2 and TRBJ1-1; tentatively, D is TRBD1 (5 bases). V lost 4 bases and J lost 1, with 13 bases in between. The germline gives CDR1 SNHLY, CDR2 FYNNEI. The length of the CDR3 is 15 residues.

This chain joins TRBV4-1 and TRBJ2-1; TRBD2 is a possible D gene (6 bases). From germline, CDR1 is MGHRA and CDR2 YSYEKL. Deletions cut 4 bases from V and 0 bases from J, with 10 bases between. The CDR3 spans 15 residues. The CDR3 loop is CASSPATSSYNEQFF. CDR3 sequence (DNA): TGCGCCAGCAGCCCTGCGACTAGCTCCTACAATGAGCAGTTCTTC.